These T cell receptor beta chains were read from a single sample in a study of blood T cell repertoires in COVID-19. Using immunoSEQ multiplex PCR, the repertoire was profiled, and TCRdb retains in-frame clones only, with some absent. Among about 220,000 clones listed, 82% were seen once. Sequencing was performed on PBMCs or T cells enriched from blood (not recorded which). The source is an older woman who had recovered from COVID-19. The CDR3 runs from the conserved cysteine through the conserved F or W. A D gene is named only where the DNA matches it firmly. Not every row has a clone size; where given, it reads once, few, many or a size class.

>TRBV20-1|-|TRBJ1-2|-
CSVWGGGECTF
TGCAGTGTTTGGGGCGGCGGAGAATGCACCTTC
>TRBV18|-|TRBJ2-1|TRBD2
CASSPGSSGRGGNEQFF
TGTGCCAGCTCACCAGGCTCTAGCGGGAGAGGGGGCAATGAGCAGTTCTTC
>TRBV3-1/TRBV3-2|once|TRBJ1-2|-
CASSQGTESYGYTF
TGTGCCAGCAGCCAAGGGACAGAGTCCTATGGCTACACCTTC
>TRBV4-2|few|TRBJ1-6|-
CASSPTPGTLVSPLHF
TGTGCCAGCAGCCCGACTCCCGGGACATTGGTATCACCCCTCCACTTT
>TRBV18|-|TRBJ2-2|TRBD2
CASSLGLAGTLDTGELFF
TGTGCCAGCTCACTCGGACTAGCGGGGACCCTGGACACCGGGGAGCTGTTTTTT
>TRBV4-1|-|TRBJ2-6|TRBD2
CASSLRLAGANSGANVLTF
TGCGCCAGCAGCCTCCGACTAGCGGGGGCGAACTCTGGGGCCAACGTCCTGACTTTC
>TRBV5-1|-|TRBJ1-4|-
CASSSGVTVTNEKLFF
TGCGCCAGCAGCTCGGGGGTGACGGTAACTAATGAAAAACTGTTTTTT
>TRBV7-2|-|TRBJ1-1|TRBD1
CASSFGQANTEAFF
TGTGCCAGCAGCTTTGGACAGGCGAACACTGAAGCTTTCTTT
>TRBV10-1|-|TRBJ2-2|TRBD2
CASSPGLAGGFGRTGELFF
TGCGCCAGCAGTCCGGGACTAGCGGGGGGATTTGGGAGGACCGGGGAGCTGTTTTTT
>TRBV6-5|-|TRBJ1-2|-
CASSYEEGANYGYTF
TGTGCCAGCAGTTACGAAGAGGGCGCTAACTATGGCTACACCTTC
>TRBV9|-|TRBJ1-2|-
CASSVGANNYGYTF
TGTGCCAGCAGCGTAGGGGCGAATAACTATGGCTACACCTTC
>TRBV25-1|-|TRBJ1-1|-
CASSQNTEAFF
TGTGCCAGCAGCCAGAACACTGAAGCTTTCTTT
>TRBV19|-|TRBJ1-6|-
CASSRSGLTRRGSPLHF
TGTGCCAGTAGTAGATCGGGACTTACCAGACGGGGTTCACCCCTCCACTTT
>TRBV2|few|TRBJ2-3|TRBD2
CASSDSGRNIDTQYF
TGTGCCAGCAGTGATAGCGGGAGGAATATAGATACGCAGTATTTT
>TRBV7-9|few|TRBJ2-1|-
CASSPAQASYNEQFF
TGTGCCAGCAGCCCGGCTCAGGCCTCCTACAATGAGCAGTTCTTC
>TRBV18|-|TRBJ2-5|TRBD1
CASSETGGQETQYF
TGTGCCAGCTCAGAAACAGGGGGTCAAGAGACCCAGTACTTC
>TRBV29-1|-|TRBJ2-3|TRBD2
CSVGLAGGTDTQYF
TGCAGCGTTGGACTAGCGGGAGGCACAGATACGCAGTATTTT
>TRBV10-3|-|TRBJ1-3|TRBD1
CAIGGQGALGNTIYF
TGTGCCATCGGGGGACAGGGGGCTCTAGGAAACACCATATATTTT
>TRBV9|-|TRBJ2-7|TRBD1
CASSSGQGAYEQYF
TGTGCCAGCAGTTCGGGACAGGGGGCTTACGAGCAGTACTTC
>TRBV5-4|-|TRBJ1-2|-
CASSFEAEFNYGYTF
TGTGCCAGCAGCTTTGAGGCAGAGTTTAACTATGGCTACACCTTC
>TRBV5-5|-|TRBJ2-2|TRBD1
CASSFQGAGNTGELFF
TGTGCCAGCAGCTTCCAGGGGGCGGGGAACACCGGGGAGCTGTTTTTT
>TRBV9|-|TRBJ2-1|TRBD1
CASSVGQGAYNEQFF
TGTGCCAGCAGCGTGGGACAGGGGGCATACAATGAGCAGTTCTTC
>TRBV4-3|-|TRBJ2-7|-
CASSQDQGWDEQYF
TGCGCCAGCAGCCAAGATCAGGGTTGGGACGAGCAGTACTTC
>TRBV3-1/TRBV3-2|-|TRBJ2-1|TRBD2
CASSQEILAGVSNEQFF
TGTGCCAGCAGCCAAGAGATCCTAGCGGGAGTTAGCAATGAGCAGTTCTTC
>TRBV10-3|-|TRBJ1-5|-
CAIRQMEDQPQHF
TGTGCCATCAGACAGATGGAGGATCAGCCCCAGCATTTT
>TRBV19|few|TRBJ1-4|TRBD1
CASTGGPNEKLFF
TGTGCCAGTACAGGGGGCCCTAATGAAAAACTGTTTTTT
>TRBV7-2|-|TRBJ2-1|TRBD2
CASSLGTKVGEQFF
TGTGCCAGCAGCTTGGGGACTAAAGTTGGTGAGCAGTTCTTC
>TRBV18|-|TRBJ1-2|TRBD1
CASSPDRVYYGYTF
TGTGCCAGCTCACCTGACAGGGTGTACTATGGCTACACCTTC
>TRBV9|-|TRBJ2-2|-
CASSVASSRYTGELFF
TGTGCCAGCAGCGTAGCTTCGAGTCGTTACACCGGGGAGCTGTTTTTT
>TRBV5-5|once|TRBJ1-1|TRBD1
CASSLVGQGRIEAFF
TGTGCCAGCAGCTTGGTGGGACAGGGGCGGATTGAAGCTTTCTTT
>TRBV5-4|-|TRBJ2-5|-
CASSVQGSETQYF
TGTGCCAGCAGCGTGCAGGGCTCGGAGACCCAGTACTTC
>TRBV2|-|TRBJ2-7|TRBD2
CASREGLVNQYF
TGTGCCAGCAGAGAGGGACTAGTCAATCAGTACTTC
>TRBV5-8|-|TRBJ2-1|-
CASIQGLSYNEQFF
TGTGCCAGCATTCAGGGGCTTTCCTACAATGAGCAGTTCTTC
>TRBV5-8|-|TRBJ1-1|-
CASSLDRMNTEAFF
TGTGCCAGCAGCTTGGACAGAATGAACACTGAAGCTTTCTTT
>TRBV6-5|-|TRBJ2-5|-
CASSYRGGRETQYF
TGTGCCAGCAGTTACAGGGGGGGCCGGGAGACCCAGTACTTC
>TRBV15|-|TRBJ2-5|TRBD1
CATSALDGTAGETQYF
TGTGCCACCAGCGCCTTAGACGGGACAGCAGGAGAGACCCAGTACTTC
>TRBV5-4|-|TRBJ2-3|-
CASSLAGPRTDTQYF
TGTGCCAGCAGCTTAGCAGGGCCGCGCACAGATACGCAGTATTTT
>TRBV11-3|few|TRBJ2-1|TRBD2
CASSPTRGRNEQFF
TGTGCCAGCAGCCCCACGCGGGGGAGGAATGAGCAGTTCTTC
>TRBV7-6|-|TRBJ2-7|TRBD1
CASSARDRGGEQYF
TGTGCCAGCAGCGCCCGGGACAGGGGAGGCGAGCAGTACTTC
>TRBV3-1/TRBV3-2|-|TRBJ1-1|-
CASSQGRSTEAFF
TGTGCCAGCAGCCAAGGTCGTAGCACTGAAGCTTTCTTT
>TRBV24-1|-|TRBJ1-2|-
CATSLYGYTF
TGTGCCACCAGCCTCTATGGCTACACCTTC
>TRBV27|-|TRBJ1-5|TRBD1
CASSSGGRGNQPQHF
TGTGCCAGCAGTTCAGGGGGACGAGGCAATCAGCCCCAGCATTTT
>TRBV5-4|-|TRBJ2-1|-
CASSFSREQFF
TGTGCCAGCAGCTTTAGTAGAGAGCAGTTCTTC
>TRBV9|-|TRBJ1-1|TRBD1
CASSPRDRGMTEAFF
TGTGCCAGCAGCCCCCGGGACAGGGGTATGACTGAAGCTTTCTTT
>TRBV18|once|TRBJ2-1|TRBD2
CASSPRTSGGPSNEQFF
TGTGCCAGCTCACCGAGGACTAGCGGGGGGCCTTCCAATGAGCAGTTCTTC
>TRBV19|-|TRBJ2-7|-
CASSTPYRGTYEQYF
TGTGCCAGTAGTACCCCCTACCGGGGTACCTACGAGCAGTACTTC
>TRBV28|-|TRBJ1-3|TRBD1
CASRVIGGTSSGNTIYF
TGTGCCAGCAGGGTGATAGGGGGCACGAGCTCTGGAAACACCATATATTTT
>TRBV10-2|-|TRBJ2-7|-
CASSESTGWTASGEQYF
TGCGCCAGCAGTGAGTCGACGGGCTGGACTGCGTCCGGCGAGCAGTACTTC
>TRBV2|-|TRBJ1-2|-
CASSEARQINYGYTF
TGTGCCAGCAGTGAAGCGAGACAGATCAACTATGGCTACACCTTC
>TRBV7-9|-|TRBJ1-2|-
CASSKGWETDDYGYTF
TGTGCCAGCAGCAAAGGGTGGGAGACGGACGACTATGGCTACACCTTC
>TRBV7-2|-|TRBJ1-4|-
CASSLGRGWVGTNEKLFF
TGTGCCAGCAGCTTAGGAAGGGGGTGGGTAGGAACTAATGAAAAACTGTTTTTT
>TRBV2|-|TRBJ1-4|-
CASSAGLNEKLFF
TGTGCCAGCAGTGCAGGGCTTAATGAAAAACTGTTTTTT
>TRBV29-1|-|TRBJ1-1|-
CSVEVKGRVNTEAFF
TGCAGCGTTGAAGTTAAAGGCAGGGTGAACACTGAAGCTTTCTTT
>TRBV14|-|TRBJ1-4|-
CASSLLSSEKLFF
TGTGCCAGCAGCCTTTTGAGTTCTGAAAAACTGTTTTTT
>TRBV7-9|-|TRBJ2-1|TRBD2
CASSYRRTSGSRLSEQFF
TGTGCCAGCAGCTACCGACGGACTAGCGGGAGTCGGCTCAGTGAGCAGTTCTTC
>TRBV19|few|TRBJ1-6|TRBD1
CASSRTGGNSPLHF
TGTGCCAGTAGTCGTACAGGGGGAAATTCACCCCTCCACTTT
>TRBV7-2|once|TRBJ1-2|-
CASSPLFKSDDGYTF
TGTGCCAGCAGCCCCCTTTTTAAGTCAGATGATGGCTACACCTTC
>TRBV5-5|-|TRBJ2-1|-
CASRGGGWGYPYEQFF
TGTGCCAGCAGGGGAGGAGGATGGGGATACCCGTATGAGCAGTTCTTC
>TRBV7-9|-|TRBJ2-5|TRBD2
CASSFASGRQETQYF
TGTGCCAGCAGCTTTGCTAGCGGGCGCCAAGAGACCCAGTACTTC
>TRBV19|-|TRBJ1-2|-
CASTAGRRYGYTF
TGTGCCAGTACCGCCGGCCGGAGGTATGGCTACACCTTC